What follows are 7 T cell receptor beta chains derived from one specimen sequenced in a study of spatial heterogeneity in lung cancer. TCRdb re-analysed the 5' RACE reads in MiXCR, keeping a single row per CDR3 protein. The data show under 8,000 distinct CDR3 sequences, around 12% seen once. These TCRs' antigens remain unknown. Regarding the study as a whole: One measure, the expanded intratumoral alpha and beta TCR count, tracked tumor mutation counts.

The time point: sample taken at primary tumor resection. This specimen was lung tumor tissue, taken at surgery. Every receptor here comes from a male donor with early-stage non-small cell lung cancer.

A remark on this clonotype: The library was built for alpha chains, so this beta chain is an off-target read and its size means little. The chain combines TRBV15 with TRBJ2-1; D ambiguous. V lost 0 bases, J lost 7 bases, and 13 bases lay in between. The CDR3 covers 15 residues. The germline V gene has CDR1 LNHNV and CDR2 YYDKDF (reference sequence). CDR3 sequence (DNA): TGTGCCACCAGCAGAGATTTAGGAGCCTCTAATGAGCAGTTCTTC. Amino acid sequence: CATSRDLGASNEQFF.

This clonotype is medium-sized by share. In a library made to pick up alpha chains, this beta chain is a stray read with a size that means little. The V call is TRBV19, the J call TRBJ2-4; D possibly corresponds to TRBD2 (6 bases). Germline CDR1 LNHDA, CDR2 SQIVND (reference sequence). There are 13 residues in the CDR3. V lost 4 bases to trimming and J lost 9 bases, with 13 bases between them. CDR3 residues: CASSNDGGSIQYF. The CDR3 DNA reads TGTGCCAGTAGTAACGACGGGGGAAGCATTCAGTACTTC.

This clonotype was counted at least ten times. With the library built for alpha chains, this beta chain is off target and its frequency is not meaningful. The V and J genes are TRBV12-3 or TRBV12-4 and TRBJ2-7, with D possibly TRBD2 on 5 matching bases. The CDR3 is 12 residues long. The germline V and J ends were trimmed by 6 bases and 2 bases, with 8 bases remaining between them. CDR3 loop: CASSGEPYEQYF. CDR3 sequence (DNA): TGTGCCAGCAGCGGGGAACCCTACGAGCAGTACTTC.

Ten or more counts support this clonotype. This beta chain lies outside the target of a library built for alpha chains; its clone size means little. The rearrangement uses TRBV9 and TRBJ1-2; no firm D call. Between the trimmed V and J ends, which lost 2 bases and 0 bases, there was a span of 5 bases. Germline loops: CDR1 SGDLS, CDR2 YYNGEE. The CDR3 covers 13 residues. The CDR3 DNA reads as TGTGCCAGCAGCGTGAGGACTAACTATGGCTACACCTTC. As protein: CASSVRTNYGYTF.

A few counts support this clonotype. This beta chain came through as a stray read in a library set up for alpha chains, and its size says little. The CDR3 region is CASGDYSNQPQHF. Written as DNA, the CDR3 is TGTGCCAGCGGCGACTATAGCAATCAGCCCCAGCATTTT. The rearrangement links TRBV27 to TRBJ1-5; D is unclear. Trimming removed 8 bases at V and 0 bases at J, with 8 bases between. Germline assignment: CDR1 MNHEY and CDR2 SMNVEV (reference sequence). The CDR3 is 13 residues long.

In its sample, this clonotype is medium-sized. This beta chain is a stray sequence in a library constructed for alpha chains; its clone size is not meaningful. The chain recombines TRBV6-6 with TRBJ2-3, with 11 bases aligning to TRBD2. This CDR3 is 14 amino acids long. Trimming took 6 bases from V and 3 from J; bases not matched to a gene: 2. Germline V gene sequence: CDR1 MNHNY, CDR2 SVGAGI (reference sequence). The CDR3 region is CASSRTSGTDTQYF. Here the CDR3 DNA reads TGTGCCAGCAGCAGGACTAGCGGGACAGATACGCAGTATTTT.

This clonotype showed up many times. The library was designed around alpha chains, so this beta chain is a stray read whose abundance carries little weight. This rearrangement joins TRBV20-1 to TRBJ2-5, with D unresolved. Trimming cost V 0 bases and J 11 bases, with 10 bases left between them. CDR1 and CDR2 from the germline V gene are DFQATT and SNEGSKA (reference sequence). CDR3 length: 11 residues. CDR3 nucleotides: TGCAGTGCTAGAGATTCTCCCCTTCAGTACTTC. As protein: CSARDSPLQYF.